A single T cell receptor (beta chain) is shown here with its context. Its antigen is undetermined. This record belongs to a study of naive CD8 T cells in extremely preterm neonates. General study results and limits: Relative to older groups, preterm infants had shorter, less trimmed CDR3s with fewer N additions. iChao1 richness was lowest in preterm neonates, significantly versus all ages.

TCRdb keeps only in-frame clones here, not all; method: immunoSEQ multiplex PCR. The sample includes 20,000 to 30,000 clones, 88% of them seen just once. Extremely preterm births at about 22-27 weeks of gestation supplied the samples. Each sample had roughly 19,000–110,000 sorted naive CD8+ T cells. The germline V and J ends were trimmed by 1 base and 0 bases, with 4 bases remaining between them. Per the germline V gene, CDR1 is SGHVS and CDR2 is FQNEAQ. The CDR3 contains 13 residues. This receptor was identified in a boy who was born preterm. The chain recombines TRBV7-8 with TRBJ2-7; D unclear. Sequenced sample: naive CD8+ T cells from cord blood. For the CDR3, the DNA is TGTGCCAGCAGCTTAGGACTCTCCTACGAGCAGTACTTC. Its protein is CASSLGLSYEQYF.